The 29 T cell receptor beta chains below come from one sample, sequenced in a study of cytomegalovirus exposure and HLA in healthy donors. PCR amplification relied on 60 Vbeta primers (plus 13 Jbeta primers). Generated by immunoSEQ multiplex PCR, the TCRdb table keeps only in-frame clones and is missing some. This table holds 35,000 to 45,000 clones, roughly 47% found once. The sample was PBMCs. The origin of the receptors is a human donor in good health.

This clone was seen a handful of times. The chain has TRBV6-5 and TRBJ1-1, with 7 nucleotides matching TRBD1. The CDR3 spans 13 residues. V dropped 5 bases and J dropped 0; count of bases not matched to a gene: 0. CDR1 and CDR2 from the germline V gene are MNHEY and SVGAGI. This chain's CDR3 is CASSDRVNTEAFF. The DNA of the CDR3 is TGTGCCAGCAGTGACAGGGTGAACACTGAAGCTTTCTTT.

CDR3 in amino acids: CASRVTTRAFF. The DNA for the CDR3 is TGTGCCAGCAGGGTTACCACAAGAGCTTTCTTT. V is TRBV28 and J is TRBJ1-1; no reliable D call. Deletions cut 6 bases from V and 10 bases from J, with 12 bases between. The CDR3 covers 11 residues. From germline, CDR1 is MDHEN and CDR2 SYDVKM.

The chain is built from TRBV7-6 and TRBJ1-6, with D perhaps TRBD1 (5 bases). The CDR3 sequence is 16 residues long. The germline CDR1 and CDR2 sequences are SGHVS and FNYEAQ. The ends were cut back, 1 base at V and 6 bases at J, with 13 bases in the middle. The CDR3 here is CASSLEAGTANSPLHF. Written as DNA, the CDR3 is TGTGCCAGCAGCTTAGAGGCGGGGACGGCTAATTCACCCCTCCACTTT. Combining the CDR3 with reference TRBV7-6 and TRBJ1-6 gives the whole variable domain GAGVSQSPRYKVTKRGQDVALRCDPISGHVSLYWYRQALGQGPEFLTYFNYEAQQDKSGLPNDRFSAERPEGSISTLTIQRTEQRDSAMYRCASSLEAGTANSPLHFGNGTRLTVT.

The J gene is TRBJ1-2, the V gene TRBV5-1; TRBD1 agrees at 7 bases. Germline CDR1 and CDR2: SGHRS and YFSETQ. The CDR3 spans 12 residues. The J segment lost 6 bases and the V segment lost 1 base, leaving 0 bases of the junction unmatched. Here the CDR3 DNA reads TGCGCCAGCAGCTTGCAGGGGGATGGCTACACCTTC. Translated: CASSLQGDGYTF.

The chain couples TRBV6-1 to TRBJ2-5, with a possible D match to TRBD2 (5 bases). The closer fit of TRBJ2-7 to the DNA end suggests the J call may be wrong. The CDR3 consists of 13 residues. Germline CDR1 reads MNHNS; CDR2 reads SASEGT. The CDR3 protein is CASSGHGVSEQYF. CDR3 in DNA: TGTGCCAGCAGTGGTCACGGGGTTAGCGAGCAGTACTTC.

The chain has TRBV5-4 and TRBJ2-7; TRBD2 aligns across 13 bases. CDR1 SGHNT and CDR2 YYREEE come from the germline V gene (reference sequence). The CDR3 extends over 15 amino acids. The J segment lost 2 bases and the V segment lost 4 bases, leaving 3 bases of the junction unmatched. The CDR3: CASSKGTSGTYEQYF. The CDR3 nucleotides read TGTGCCAGCAGCAAGGGGACTAGCGGGACCTACGAGCAGTACTTC.

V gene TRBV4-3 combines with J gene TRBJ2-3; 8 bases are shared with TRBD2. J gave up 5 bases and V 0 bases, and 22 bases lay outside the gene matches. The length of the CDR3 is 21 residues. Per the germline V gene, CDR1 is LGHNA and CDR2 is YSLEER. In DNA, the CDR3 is TGCGCCAGCAGCCAAGATGGTTTCCATGAGCGGGGGAGCGGGGAGGGAGATACGCAGTATTTT. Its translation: CASSQDGFHERGSGEGDTQYF.

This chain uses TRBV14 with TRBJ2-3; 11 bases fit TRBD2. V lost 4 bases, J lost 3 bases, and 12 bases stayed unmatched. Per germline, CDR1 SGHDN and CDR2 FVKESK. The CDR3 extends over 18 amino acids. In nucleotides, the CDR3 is TGTGCCAGCAGCCTATACCTCACTAGCGGGGGTAGAACAGATACGCAGTATTTT. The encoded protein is CASSLYLTSGGRTDTQYF.

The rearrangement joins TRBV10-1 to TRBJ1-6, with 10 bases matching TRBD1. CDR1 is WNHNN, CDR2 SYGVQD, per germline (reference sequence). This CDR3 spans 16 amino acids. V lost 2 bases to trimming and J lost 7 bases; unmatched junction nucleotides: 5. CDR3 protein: CASSEGGTGVNSPLHF. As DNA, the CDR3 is TGCGCCAGCAGTGAGGGTGGGACAGGGGTGAATTCACCCCTCCACTTT.

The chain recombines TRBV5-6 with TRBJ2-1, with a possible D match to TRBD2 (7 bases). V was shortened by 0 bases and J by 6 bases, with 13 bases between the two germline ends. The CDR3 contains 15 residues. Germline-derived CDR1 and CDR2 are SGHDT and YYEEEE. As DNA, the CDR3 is TGTGCCAGCAGCTTGGTAGGGGGAGGGGGCAATGAGCAGTTCTTC. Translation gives CASSLVGGGGNEQFF.

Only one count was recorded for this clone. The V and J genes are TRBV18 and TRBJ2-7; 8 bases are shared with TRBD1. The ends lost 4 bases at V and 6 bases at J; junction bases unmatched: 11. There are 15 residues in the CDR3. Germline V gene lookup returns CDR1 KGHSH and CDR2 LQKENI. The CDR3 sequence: CASSRMGQVGSEQYF. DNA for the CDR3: TGTGCCAGCTCACGCATGGGACAGGTGGGTAGCGAGCAGTACTTC.

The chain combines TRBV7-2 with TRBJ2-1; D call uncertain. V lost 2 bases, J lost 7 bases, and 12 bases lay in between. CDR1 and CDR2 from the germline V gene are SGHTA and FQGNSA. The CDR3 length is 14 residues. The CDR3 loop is CASSLTGGRNEQFF. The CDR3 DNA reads TGTGCCAGCAGCTTAACGGGTGGTAGAAATGAGCAGTTCTTC.

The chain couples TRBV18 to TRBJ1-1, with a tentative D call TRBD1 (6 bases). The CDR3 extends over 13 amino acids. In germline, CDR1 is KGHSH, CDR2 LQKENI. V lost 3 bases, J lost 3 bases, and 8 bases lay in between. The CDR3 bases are TGTGCCAGCTCACCGGGGGGGCACACTGAAGCTTTCTTT. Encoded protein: CASSPGGHTEAFF.

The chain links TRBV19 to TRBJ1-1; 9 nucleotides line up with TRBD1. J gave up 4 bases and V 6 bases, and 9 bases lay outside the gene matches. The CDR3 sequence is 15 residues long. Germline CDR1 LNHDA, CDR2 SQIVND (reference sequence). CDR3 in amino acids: CASSDRGISATEAFF. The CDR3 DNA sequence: TGTGCCAGTAGCGACAGGGGGATATCTGCCACTGAAGCTTTCTTT.

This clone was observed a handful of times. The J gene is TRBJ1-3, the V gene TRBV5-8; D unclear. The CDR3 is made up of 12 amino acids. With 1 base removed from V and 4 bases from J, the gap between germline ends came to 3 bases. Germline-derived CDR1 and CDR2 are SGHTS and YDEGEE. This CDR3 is CASSLQGNTIYF. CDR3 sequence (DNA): TGTGCCAGCAGCTTGCAAGGAAACACCATATATTTT.

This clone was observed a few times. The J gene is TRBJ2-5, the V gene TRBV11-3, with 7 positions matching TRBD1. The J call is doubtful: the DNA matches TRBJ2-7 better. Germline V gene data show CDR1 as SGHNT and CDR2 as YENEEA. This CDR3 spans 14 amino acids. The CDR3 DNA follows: TGTGCCAGCAGCAGAAGCCTAGGGGGCGGCGAGCAGTACTTC. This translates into CASSRSLGGGEQYF.

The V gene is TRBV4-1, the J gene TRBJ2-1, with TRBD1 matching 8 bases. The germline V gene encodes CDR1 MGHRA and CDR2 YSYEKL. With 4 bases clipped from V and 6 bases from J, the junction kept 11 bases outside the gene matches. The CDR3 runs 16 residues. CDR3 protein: CASSPVGTGGGNEQFF. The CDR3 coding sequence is TGCGCCAGCAGCCCGGTCGGGACAGGAGGGGGCAATGAGCAGTTCTTC.

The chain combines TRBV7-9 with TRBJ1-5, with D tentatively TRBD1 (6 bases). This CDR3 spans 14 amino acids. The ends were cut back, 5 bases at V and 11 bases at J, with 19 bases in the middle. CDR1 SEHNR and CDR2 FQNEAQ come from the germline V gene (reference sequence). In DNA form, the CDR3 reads TGTGCCAGCAGCCCCCCCGGACAGCCCGTTGCCCAGCATTTT. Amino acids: CASSPPGQPVAQHF.

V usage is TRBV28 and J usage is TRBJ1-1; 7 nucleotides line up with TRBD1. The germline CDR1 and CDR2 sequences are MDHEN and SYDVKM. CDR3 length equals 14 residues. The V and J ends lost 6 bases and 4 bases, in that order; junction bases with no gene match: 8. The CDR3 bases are TGTGCCAGCAGACGAGGGGGCGTGAGCACTGAAGCTTTCTTT. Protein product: CASRRGGVSTEAFF.

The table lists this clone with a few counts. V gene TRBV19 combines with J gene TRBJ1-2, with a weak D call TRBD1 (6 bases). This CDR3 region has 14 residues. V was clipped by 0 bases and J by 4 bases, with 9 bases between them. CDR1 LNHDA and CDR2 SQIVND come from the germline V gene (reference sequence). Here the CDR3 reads CASSIEGTPYGYTF. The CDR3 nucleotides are TGTGCCAGTAGTATAGAAGGGACACCCTATGGCTACACCTTC.

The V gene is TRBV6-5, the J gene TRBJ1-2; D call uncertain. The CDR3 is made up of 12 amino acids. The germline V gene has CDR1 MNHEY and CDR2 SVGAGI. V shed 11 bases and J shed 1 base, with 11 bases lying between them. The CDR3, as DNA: TGTGCCGCCAGGCAGTATAACTATGGCTACACCTTC. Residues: CAARQYNYGYTF.

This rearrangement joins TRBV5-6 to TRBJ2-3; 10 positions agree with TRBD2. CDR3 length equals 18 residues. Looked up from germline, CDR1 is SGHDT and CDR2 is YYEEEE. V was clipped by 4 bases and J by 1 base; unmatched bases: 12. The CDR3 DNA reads TGTGCCAGCAGCAAGTTACGAGCGGGGGGGCCTCGCACAGATACGCAGTATTTT. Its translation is CASSKLRAGGPRTDTQYF.

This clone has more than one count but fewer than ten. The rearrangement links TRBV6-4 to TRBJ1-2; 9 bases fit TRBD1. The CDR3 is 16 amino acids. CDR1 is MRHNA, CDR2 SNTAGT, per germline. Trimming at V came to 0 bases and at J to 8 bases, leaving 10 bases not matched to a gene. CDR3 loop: CASSDSRTGAPWGYTF. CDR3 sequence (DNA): TGTGCCAGCAGTGACTCCAGGACAGGGGCCCCTTGGGGCTACACCTTC.

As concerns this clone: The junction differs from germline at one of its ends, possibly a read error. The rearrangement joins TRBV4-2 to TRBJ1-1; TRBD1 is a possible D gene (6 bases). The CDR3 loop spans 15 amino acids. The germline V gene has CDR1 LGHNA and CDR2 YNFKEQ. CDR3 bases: TGTACCAGCAGCCAAGCCGGGACACCCACTAGGGGTGCTTTCTTT. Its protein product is CTSSQAGTPTRGAFF.

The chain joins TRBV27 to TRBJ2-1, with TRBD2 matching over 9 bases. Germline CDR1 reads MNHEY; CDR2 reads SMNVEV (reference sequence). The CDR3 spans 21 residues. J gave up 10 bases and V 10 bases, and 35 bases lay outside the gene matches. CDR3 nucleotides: TGTGCCACACGGCCCCACGCCAGCACGGGAACGGTGGGACTAGCCCTTATGGAGCAGTTCTTC. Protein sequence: CATRPHASTGTVGLALMEQFF.

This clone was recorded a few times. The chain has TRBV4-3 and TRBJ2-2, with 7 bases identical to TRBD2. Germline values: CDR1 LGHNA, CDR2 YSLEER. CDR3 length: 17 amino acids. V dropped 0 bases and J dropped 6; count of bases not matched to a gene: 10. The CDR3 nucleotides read TGCGCCAGCAGCCAAGAGTCAACGGGGGGAAGGTCCGGGGAGCTGTTTTTT. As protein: CASSQESTGGRSGELFF.

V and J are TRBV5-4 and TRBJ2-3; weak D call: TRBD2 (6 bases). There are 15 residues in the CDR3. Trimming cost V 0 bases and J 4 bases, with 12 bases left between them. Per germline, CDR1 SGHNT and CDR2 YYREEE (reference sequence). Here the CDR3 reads CASSLASSGADTQYF. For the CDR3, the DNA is TGTGCCAGCAGCTTGGCTAGTTCGGGGGCAGATACGCAGTATTTT. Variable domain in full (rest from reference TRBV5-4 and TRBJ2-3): ETGVTQSPTHLIKTRGQQVTLRCSSQSGHNTVSWYQQALGQGPQFIFQYYREEENGRGNFPPRFSGLQFPNYSSELNVNALELDDSALYLCASSLASSGADTQYFGPGTRLTVL.

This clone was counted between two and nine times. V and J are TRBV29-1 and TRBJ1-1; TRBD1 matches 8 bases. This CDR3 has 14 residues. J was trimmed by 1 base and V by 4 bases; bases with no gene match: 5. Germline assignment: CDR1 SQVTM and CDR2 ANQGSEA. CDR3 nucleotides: TGCAGCGTTGCATGGCAGGGGGCGAACACTGAAGCTTTCTTT. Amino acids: CSVAWQGANTEAFF. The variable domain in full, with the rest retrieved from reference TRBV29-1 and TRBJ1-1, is SAVISQKPSRDICQRGTSLTIQCQVDSQVTMMFWYRQQPGQSLTLIATANQGSEATYESGFVIDKFPISRPNLTFSTLTVSNMSPEDSSIYLCSVAWQGANTEAFFGQGTRLTVV.

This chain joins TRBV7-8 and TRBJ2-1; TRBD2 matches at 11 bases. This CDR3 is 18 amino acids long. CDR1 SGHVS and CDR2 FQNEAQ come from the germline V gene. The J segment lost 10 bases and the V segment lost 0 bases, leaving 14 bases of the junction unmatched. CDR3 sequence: CASSLAFGLLAGVSEQFF. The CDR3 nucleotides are TGTGCCAGCAGCTTAGCGTTCGGTTTACTAGCGGGAGTATCCGAGCAGTTCTTC. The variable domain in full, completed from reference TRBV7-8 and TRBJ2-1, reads GAGVSQSPRYKVAKRGQDVALRCDPISGHVSLFWYQQALGQGPEFLTYFQNEAQLDKSGLPSDRFFAERPEGSVSTLKIQRTQQEDSAVYLCASSLAFGLLAGVSEQFFGPGTRLTVL.